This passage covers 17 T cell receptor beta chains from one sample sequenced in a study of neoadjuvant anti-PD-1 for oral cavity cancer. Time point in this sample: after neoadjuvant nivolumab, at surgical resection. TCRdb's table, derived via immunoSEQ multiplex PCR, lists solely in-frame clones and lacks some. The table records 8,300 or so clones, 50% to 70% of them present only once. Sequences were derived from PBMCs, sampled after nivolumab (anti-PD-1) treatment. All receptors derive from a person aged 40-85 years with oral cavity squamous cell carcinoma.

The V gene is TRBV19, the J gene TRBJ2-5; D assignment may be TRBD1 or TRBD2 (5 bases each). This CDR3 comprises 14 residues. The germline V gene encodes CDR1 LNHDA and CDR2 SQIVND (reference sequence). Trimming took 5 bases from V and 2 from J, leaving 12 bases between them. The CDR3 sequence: CASSRGTVQETQYF. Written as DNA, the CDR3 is TGTGCCAGTAGTCGAGGGACGGTACAAGAGACCCAGTACTTC.

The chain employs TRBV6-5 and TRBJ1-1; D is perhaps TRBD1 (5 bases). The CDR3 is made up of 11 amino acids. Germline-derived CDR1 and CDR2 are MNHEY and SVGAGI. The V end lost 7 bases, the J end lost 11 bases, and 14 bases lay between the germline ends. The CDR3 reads CASMGPREAFF. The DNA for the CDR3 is TGTGCCAGCATGGGACCCAGGGAGGCTTTCTTT.

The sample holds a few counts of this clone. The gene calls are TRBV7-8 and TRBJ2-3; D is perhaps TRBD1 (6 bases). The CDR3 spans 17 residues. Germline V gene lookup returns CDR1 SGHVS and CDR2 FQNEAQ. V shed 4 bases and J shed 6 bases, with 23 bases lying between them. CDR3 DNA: TGTGCCAGCAGCTCCTATCCCAGGGACACCTCTCAGGATACGCAGTATTTT. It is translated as CASSSYPRDTSQDTQYF.

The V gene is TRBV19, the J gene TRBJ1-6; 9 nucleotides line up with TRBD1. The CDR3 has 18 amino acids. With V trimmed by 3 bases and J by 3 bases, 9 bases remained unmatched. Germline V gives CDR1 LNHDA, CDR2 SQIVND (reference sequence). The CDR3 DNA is TGTGCCAGTAGTATTGGGACAGGGCGTGGGGGCTATAATTCACCCCTCCACTTT. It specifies CASSIGTGRGGYNSPLHF.

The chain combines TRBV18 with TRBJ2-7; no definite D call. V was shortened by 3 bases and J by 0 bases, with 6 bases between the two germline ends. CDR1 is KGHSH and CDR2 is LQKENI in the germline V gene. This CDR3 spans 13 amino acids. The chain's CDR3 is CASSPQVSYEQYF. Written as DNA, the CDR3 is TGTGCCAGCTCACCTCAGGTCTCCTACGAGCAGTACTTC.

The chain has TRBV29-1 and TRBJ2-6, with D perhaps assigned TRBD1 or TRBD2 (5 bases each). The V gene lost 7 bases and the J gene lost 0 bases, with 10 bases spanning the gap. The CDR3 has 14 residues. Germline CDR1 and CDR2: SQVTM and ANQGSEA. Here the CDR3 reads CSARDASGANVLTF. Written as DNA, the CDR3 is TGCAGCGCCCGGGACGCCTCTGGGGCCAACGTCCTGACTTTC.

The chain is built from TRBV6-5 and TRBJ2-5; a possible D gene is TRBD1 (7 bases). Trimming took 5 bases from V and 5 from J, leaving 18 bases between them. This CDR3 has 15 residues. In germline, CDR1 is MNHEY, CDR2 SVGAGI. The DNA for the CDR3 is TGTGCCAGCAGTATGGCAGGGGGGACGGGCGAGACCCAGTACTTC. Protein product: CASSMAGGTGETQYF.

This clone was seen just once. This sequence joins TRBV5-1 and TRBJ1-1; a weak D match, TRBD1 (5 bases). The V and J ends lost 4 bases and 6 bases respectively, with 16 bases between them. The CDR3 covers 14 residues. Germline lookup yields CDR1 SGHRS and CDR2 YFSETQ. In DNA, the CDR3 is TGCGCCAGCAGCCCAACAGGCTCCGGAGCTGAAGCTTTCTTT. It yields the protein CASSPTGSGAEAFF.

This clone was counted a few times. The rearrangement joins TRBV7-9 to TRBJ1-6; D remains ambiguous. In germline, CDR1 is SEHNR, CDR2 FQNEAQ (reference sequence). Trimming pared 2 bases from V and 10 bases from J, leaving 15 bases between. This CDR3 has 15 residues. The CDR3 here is CASSLSALPVSPLHF. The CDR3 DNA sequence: TGTGCCAGCAGCTTAAGCGCCCTGCCCGTCTCACCCCTCCACTTT.

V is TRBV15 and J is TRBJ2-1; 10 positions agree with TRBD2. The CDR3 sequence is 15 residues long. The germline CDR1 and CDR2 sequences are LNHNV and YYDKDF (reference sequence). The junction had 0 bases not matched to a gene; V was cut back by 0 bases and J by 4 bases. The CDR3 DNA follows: TGTGCCACCAGCAGAGATAGCGGGGGGTACAATGAGCAGTTCTTC. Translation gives CATSRDSGGYNEQFF.

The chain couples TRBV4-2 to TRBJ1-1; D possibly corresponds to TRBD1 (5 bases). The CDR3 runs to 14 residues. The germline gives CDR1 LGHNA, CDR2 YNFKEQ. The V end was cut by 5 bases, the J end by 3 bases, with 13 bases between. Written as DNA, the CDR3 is TGTGCCAGCAGCTCGACGGCGGGGGACACTGAAGCTTTCTTT. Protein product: CASSSTAGDTEAFF.

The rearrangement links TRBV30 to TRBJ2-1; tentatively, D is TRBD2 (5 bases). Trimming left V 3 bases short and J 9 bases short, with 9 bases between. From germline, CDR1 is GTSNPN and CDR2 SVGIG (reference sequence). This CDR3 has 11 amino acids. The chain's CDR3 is CAWSQDSEQFF. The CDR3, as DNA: TGTGCCTGGAGCCAGGACTCTGAGCAGTTCTTC.

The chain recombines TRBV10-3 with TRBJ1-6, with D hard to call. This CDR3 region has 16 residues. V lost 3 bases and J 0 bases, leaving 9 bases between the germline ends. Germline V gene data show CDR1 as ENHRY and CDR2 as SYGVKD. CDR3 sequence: CAISDNRVSYNSPLHF. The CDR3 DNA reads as TGTGCCATCAGTGACAACCGCGTCTCCTATAATTCACCCCTCCACTTT.

The CDR3 here is CASATGAVGTEAFF. Here the CDR3 DNA reads TGTGCCAGCGCCACGGGAGCTGTCGGCACTGAAGCTTTCTTT. The V gene is TRBV6-5, the J gene TRBJ1-1; D is unresolved. This CDR3 has 14 residues. Per the germline V gene, CDR1 is MNHEY and CDR2 is SVGAGI. With 8 bases removed from V and 4 bases from J, the gap between germline ends came to 17 bases.

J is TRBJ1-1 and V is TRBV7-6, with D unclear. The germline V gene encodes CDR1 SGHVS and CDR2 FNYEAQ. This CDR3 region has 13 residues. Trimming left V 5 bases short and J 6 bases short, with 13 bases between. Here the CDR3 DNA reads TGTGCCAGCAGCCACTTACAACCCGCTGAAGCTTTCTTT. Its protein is CASSHLQPAEAFF.

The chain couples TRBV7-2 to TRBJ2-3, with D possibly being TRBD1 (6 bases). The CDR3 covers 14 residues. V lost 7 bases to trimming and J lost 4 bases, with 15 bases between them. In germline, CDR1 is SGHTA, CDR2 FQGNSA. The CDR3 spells CASTRNNRADTQYF. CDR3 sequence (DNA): TGTGCCAGCACGCGTAACAACAGGGCAGATACGCAGTATTTT.

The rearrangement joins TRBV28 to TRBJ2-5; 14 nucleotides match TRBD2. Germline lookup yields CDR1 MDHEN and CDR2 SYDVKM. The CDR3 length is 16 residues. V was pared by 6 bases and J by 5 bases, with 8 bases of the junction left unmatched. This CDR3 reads CASSETSGGAGETQYF. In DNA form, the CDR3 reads TGTGCCAGCAGCGAGACTAGCGGGGGGGCGGGCGAGACCCAGTACTTC.